Shown below are 5 T cell receptor beta chains from a single sample sequenced in a study of T cells after yellow fever vaccination. TCRdb independently ran MiXCR on the 5' RACE reads; one entry per CDR3 protein. The data hold approximately 330,000 distinct CDR3 sequences, with about 4% observed a single time. Specimen: PBMCs, collected 5 days after the yellow fever booster vaccination. The receptors were sampled from a man younger than 35 who received the YFV17D yellow fever vaccine.

This clonotype was seen a few times. The chain carries TRBV19 and TRBJ1-2; 9 bases agree with TRBD1. The CDR3 loop spans 15 amino acids. V dropped 7 bases and J dropped 1; count of bases not matched to a gene: 7. CDR1 is LNHDA, CDR2 SQIVND, per germline (reference sequence). The CDR3 bases are TGTGCCAGTACGGGGACAGGGCTCTATAACTATGGCTACACCTTC. Its protein is CASTGTGLYNYGYTF.

This clonotype was seen more than once but under ten times. The chain uses TRBV7-6 and TRBJ2-1, with 8 bases that match TRBD2. V shed 6 bases and J 7 bases; nucleotides not matched to a gene: 11. Germline V CDR1 and CDR2: SGHVS, FNYEAQ. The CDR3 contains 15 residues. The CDR3, as DNA: TGTGCCAGCAGTTCGGGGGGGGGCAGATCGAATGAGCAGTTCTTC. Translation gives CASSSGGGRSNEQFF.

This clonotype appeared a few times. The chain recombines TRBV27 with TRBJ1-5; unclear D gene. The V and J ends lost 6 bases and 10 bases respectively, with 16 bases between them. Germline CDR1 reads MNHEY; CDR2 reads SMNVEV (reference sequence). CDR3 length: 13 amino acids. CDR3 nucleotides: TGTGCCAGCAGCTTAACGGTGATCAGCCCCCAGCATTTT. Translating gives CASSLTVISPQHF.

CDR3 DNA: TGTGCCAGCAGTTATGGCCCAAGAGGGGGAATGAACACTGAAGCTTTCTTT. Its translation is CASSYGPRGGMNTEAFF. The chain carries TRBV6-2 or TRBV6-3 and TRBJ1-1; D might be TRBD1 (6 bases). V was shortened by 3 bases and J by 0 bases, with 17 bases between the two germline ends. The CDR3 runs to 17 residues. Germline CDR1 MNHEY, CDR2 SVGEGT.

This clonotype was seen ten or more times. The chain combines TRBV5-6 with TRBJ2-1; tentative D call: TRBD2 (5 bases). Trimming removed 4 bases from V and 8 bases from J, with 19 bases in between. The CDR3 covers 15 residues. Looked up from germline, CDR1 is SGHDT and CDR2 is YYEEEE. This CDR3 reads CASSNLRGSRYEQFF. The DNA of the CDR3 is TGTGCCAGCAGCAATCTTCGGGGATCTAGGTATGAGCAGTTCTTC.